The rows below give T cell receptor beta chains drawn from one sample of a study of OX40 agonist ivuxolimab in advanced cancers. Some clones are missing from TCRdb's copy, which holds only in-frame ones; the method was immunoSEQ multiplex PCR. Here the sample spans around 65,000 clones, roughly 86% being singletons. Source: CD4+ or CD8+ T cells sorted from blood, taken in a trial of the OX40 agonist ivuxolimab. The origin of the receptors is an adult with an advanced solid tumor such as melanoma, head and neck, liver or kidney cancer. Each CDR3 is given with its conserved first and last residue. A D gene is named only where the DNA matches it firmly. Clone size appears in some rows only: once, few, many, or a class for an expanded clone.

D,J,size,V,CDR3,DNA
-,TRBJ1-5,-,TRBV5-1,CASSSEGEGQPQHF,TGCGCCAGCAGCTCGGAGGGGGAGGGGCAGCCCCAGCATTTT
TRBD2,TRBJ2-3,once,TRBV6-5,CASSYVASGGKDTQYF,TGTGCCAGCAGTTACGTGGCTAGCGGGGGGAAAGATACGCAGTATTTT
-,TRBJ2-2,-,TRBV5-1,CASSLVGTGELFF,TGCGCCAGCAGCTTGGTCGGGACCGGGGAGCTGTTTTTT
-,TRBJ1-1,-,TRBV30,CASNRGSTAFF,TGTGCCTCGAATAGGGGGTCTACAGCTTTCTTT
-,TRBJ2-1,once,TRBV5-1,CASSLGTPGEQFF,TGCGCCAGCAGCTTGGGGACTCCCGGTGAGCAGTTCTTC
-,TRBJ1-4,-,TRBV7-7,CASSPTSGTTNEKLFF,TGTGCTAGCAGTCCTACCTCGGGTACAACTAATGAAAAACTGTTTTTT
-,TRBJ1-2,-,TRBV19,CASSIGAKANYGYTF,TGTGCCAGTAGTATCGGGGCCAAAGCTAACTATGGCTACACCTTC
-,TRBJ1-5,-,TRBV28,CASRATNQPQHF,TGTGCCAGCAGAGCGACAAATCAGCCCCAGCATTTT
TRBD1,TRBJ2-7,-,TRBV19,CASSRTGNYEQYF,TGTGCCAGTAGTAGGACAGGGAACTACGAGCAGTACTTC
-,TRBJ1-2,-,TRBV6-6,CASSYEQGNYGYTF,TGTGCCAGCAGTTACGAGCAGGGAAACTATGGCTACACCTTC
-,TRBJ2-7,once,TRBV5-1,CASSLASGREYEQYF,TGCGCCAGCAGCTTGGCCTCGGGCAGAGAATACGAGCAGTACTTC
TRBD1,TRBJ1-5,once,TRBV30,CAWSTGTGYQPQHF,TGTGCCTGGAGCACAGGGACAGGTTATCAGCCCCAGCATTTT
-,TRBJ2-7,-,TRBV5-1,CASSLDNGPYEQYF,TGCGCCAGCAGCTTGGACAACGGGCCCTACGAGCAGTACTTC
TRBD1,TRBJ1-5,-,TRBV2,CASSGSRGDQPQHF,TGTGCCAGCAGTGGGTCCAGGGGGGATCAGCCCCAGCATTTT
-,TRBJ2-1,once,TRBV7-8,CASSSGIVGYNEQFF,TGTGCCAGCAGCTCCGGGATCGTAGGATACAATGAGCAGTTCTTC
-,TRBJ1-4,-,TRBV5-8,CASSWGRATTNEKLFF,TGTGCCAGCAGCTGGGGTAGGGCAACAACTAATGAAAAACTGTTTTTT
-,TRBJ1-2,-,TRBV11-2,CASSLDHSGRSTNYGYTF,TGTGCCAGCAGCTTAGATCATTCAGGTCGATCGACTAACTATGGCTACACCTTC
TRBD1,TRBJ2-1,-,TRBV7-9,CASSPRQGDEQFF,TGTGCCAGCAGCCCAAGACAGGGTGATGAGCAGTTCTTC
TRBD1,TRBJ2-1,-,TRBV13,CASSLTRAGGGAGEQFF,TGTGCCAGCAGCTTAACACGGGCAGGGGGCGGTGCAGGTGAGCAGTTCTTC
-,TRBJ2-3,-,TRBV19,CASDGVGDTQYF,TGTGCCAGTGACGGAGTTGGAGATACGCAGTATTTT
TRBD1,TRBJ1-2,-,TRBV10-3,CAISIDRGGGSGYTF,TGTGCCATCAGTATTGACAGGGGTGGGGGTAGTGGCTACACCTTC
TRBD2,TRBJ2-1,-,TRBV2,CASSPYSLAGSWFF,TGTGCCAGCAGCCCTTATTCCTTAGCGGGTTCGTGGTTCTTC
-,TRBJ1-2,-,TRBV28,CASNSGGGAPPGYGYTF,TGTGCCAGCAACTCCGGTGGTGGGGCCCCGCCGGGGTATGGCTACACCTTC
-,TRBJ1-2,few,TRBV10-1,CASGRLQGSNYGYTF,TGCGCCAGCGGTCGTCTCCAAGGATCTAACTATGGCTACACCTTC
-,TRBJ2-7,-,TRBV7-9,CASSFDSLWEQYF,TGTGCCAGCAGCTTCGACAGCCTCTGGGAGCAGTACTTC
-,TRBJ1-6,-,TRBV6-5,CASTTPPTSPLHF,TGTGCCAGCACCACCCCCCCGACCTCACCCCTCCACTTT
-,TRBJ1-2,-,TRBV15,CATSRYRYGYTF,TGTGCCACCAGCAGGTATAGATATGGCTACACCTTC
TRBD1,TRBJ2-7,medium-sized,TRBV28,CASSSGTGGYEQYF,TGTGCCAGCAGTTCAGGGACAGGAGGCTACGAGCAGTACTTC